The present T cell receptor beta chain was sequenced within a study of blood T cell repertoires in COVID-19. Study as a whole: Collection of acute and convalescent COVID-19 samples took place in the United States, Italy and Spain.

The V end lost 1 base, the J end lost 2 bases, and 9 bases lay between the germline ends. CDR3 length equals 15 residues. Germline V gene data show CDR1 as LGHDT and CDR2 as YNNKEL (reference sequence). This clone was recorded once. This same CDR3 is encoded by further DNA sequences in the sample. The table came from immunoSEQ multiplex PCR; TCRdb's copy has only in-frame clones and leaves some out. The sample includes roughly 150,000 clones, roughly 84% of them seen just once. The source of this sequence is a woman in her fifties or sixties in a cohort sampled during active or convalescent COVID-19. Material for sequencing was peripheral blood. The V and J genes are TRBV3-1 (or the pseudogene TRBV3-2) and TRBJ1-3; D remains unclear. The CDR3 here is CASSQGRGTGNTIYF. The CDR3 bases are TGTGCCAGCAGCCAAGGTCGAGGGACTGGAAACACCATATATTTT.